This TCR beta chain was sequenced in a study of shared clonotypes between healthy human individuals. Looking at the study overall: A donor's plate count was three for CD4 naive and three for CD4 memory; CD8 naive had two and CD8 memory one.

A word on this clone: The antigen is undetermined.

In the naive CD8 group, cells lacked CD45RO and were positively selected for CCR7, so terminally differentiated effector memory CD45RA+ cells were left out. Sequencing was at deep level. Data came from immunoSEQ multiplex PCR; TCRdb stores just in-frame clones and leaves some out. Among more than 2 million clones listed, 80% to 95% were seen once. Overall study findings and caveats: The generation probabilities recorded for non-shared clonotypes fell below those of clonotypes shared by all four donors. Roughly 5% of naive CD4 clonotypes were shared across several donors.

The CDR3 covers 20 residues. The V gene lost 0 bases and the J gene lost 4 bases, with 24 bases spanning the gap. Germline-derived CDR1 and CDR2 are SGHTA and FQGTGA. This sequence joins TRBV7-3 and TRBJ2-2; no definite D call. This receptor was identified in a man aged 18-30 years in good health. Some clones in this sample may be carry-over from other donors' samples. The specimen sequenced was naive CD8+ T cells from PBMCs. The DNA for the CDR3 is TGTGCCAGCAGCTTAACGGGAAGGTTCGCTAGATCTTTGAGCACCGGGGAGCTGTTTTTT. Translating it yields CASSLTGRFARSLSTGELFF.